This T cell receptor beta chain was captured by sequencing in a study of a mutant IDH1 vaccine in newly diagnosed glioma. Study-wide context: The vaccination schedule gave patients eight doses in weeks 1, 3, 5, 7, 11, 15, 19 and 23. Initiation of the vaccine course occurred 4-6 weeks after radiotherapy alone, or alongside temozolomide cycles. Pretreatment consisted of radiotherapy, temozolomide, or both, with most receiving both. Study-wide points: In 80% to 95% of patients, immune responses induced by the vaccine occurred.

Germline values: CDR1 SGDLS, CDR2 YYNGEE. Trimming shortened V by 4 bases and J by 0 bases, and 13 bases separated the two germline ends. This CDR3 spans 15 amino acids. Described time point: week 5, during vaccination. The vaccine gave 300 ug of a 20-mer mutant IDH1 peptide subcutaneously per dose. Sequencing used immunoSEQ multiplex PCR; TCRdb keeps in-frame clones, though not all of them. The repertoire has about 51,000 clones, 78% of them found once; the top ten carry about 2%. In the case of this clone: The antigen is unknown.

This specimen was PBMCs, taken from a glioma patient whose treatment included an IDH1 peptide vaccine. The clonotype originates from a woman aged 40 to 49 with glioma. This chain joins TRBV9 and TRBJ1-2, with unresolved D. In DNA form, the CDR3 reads TGTGCCAGCAGCCCACGGGAAAGTGCTAACTATGGCTACACCTTC. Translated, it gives CASSPRESANYGYTF. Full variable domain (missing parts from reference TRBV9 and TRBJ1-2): DSGVTQTPKHLITATGQRVTLRCSPRSGDLSVYWYQQSLDQGLQFLIQYYNGEERAKGNILERFSAQQFPDLHSELNLSSLELGDSALYFCASSPRESANYGYTFGSGTRLTVV.